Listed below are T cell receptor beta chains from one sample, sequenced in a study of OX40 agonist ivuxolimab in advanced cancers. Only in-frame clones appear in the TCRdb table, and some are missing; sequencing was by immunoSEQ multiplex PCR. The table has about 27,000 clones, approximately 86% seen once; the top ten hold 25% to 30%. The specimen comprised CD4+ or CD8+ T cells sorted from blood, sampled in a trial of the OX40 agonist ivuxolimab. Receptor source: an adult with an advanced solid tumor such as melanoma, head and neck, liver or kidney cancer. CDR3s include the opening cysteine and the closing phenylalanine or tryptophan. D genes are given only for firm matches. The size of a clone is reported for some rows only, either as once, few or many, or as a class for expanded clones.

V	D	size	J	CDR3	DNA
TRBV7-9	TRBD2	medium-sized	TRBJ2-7	CASSTTSGSREQYF	TGTGCCAGCAGCACCACTAGCGGGAGTCGGGAGCAGTACTTC
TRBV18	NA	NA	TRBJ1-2	CASSPPISLARGLTF	TGTGCCAGCTCACCACCGATTAGCTTGGCCAGGGGTTTGACCTTC
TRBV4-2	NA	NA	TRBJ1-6	CASSQEERVRSPLHF	TGTGCCAGCAGCCAAGAAGAGCGGGTTAGATCACCCCTCCACTTT
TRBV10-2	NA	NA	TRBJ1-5	CASSESGKRQPQHF	TGCGCCAGCAGTGAGTCCGGGAAGAGGCAGCCCCAGCATTTT
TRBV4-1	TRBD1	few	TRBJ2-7	CASSQGSDRVYEQYF	TGCGCCAGCAGCCAAGGGAGTGACAGGGTCTACGAGCAGTACTTC
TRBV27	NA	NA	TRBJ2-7	CASSFSAPGYEQYF	TGTGCCAGCAGTTTTTCCGCCCCGGGGTACGAGCAGTACTTC
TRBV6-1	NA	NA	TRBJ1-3	CASSQHLDTIYF	TGTGCCAGCAGCCAACATCTGGACACCATATATTTT
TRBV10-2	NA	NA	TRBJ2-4	CASGEAKNIQYF	TGCGCCAGCGGGGAAGCCAAAAACATTCAGTACTTC
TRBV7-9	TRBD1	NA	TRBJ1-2	CASSSGQGSYGYTF	TGTGCCAGCAGCTCGGGACAGGGGAGCTATGGCTACACCTTC
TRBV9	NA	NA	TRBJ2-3	CASSKGGGDSTDTQYF	TGTGCCAGCAGCAAAGGGGGAGGGGATAGCACAGATACGCAGTATTTT
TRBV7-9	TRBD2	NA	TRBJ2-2	CASSPTSGRAGELFF	TGTGCCAGCAGCCCTACTAGCGGGAGGGCCGGGGAGCTGTTTTTT
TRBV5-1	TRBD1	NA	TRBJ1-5	CASSLAGTANQPQHF	TGCGCCAGCAGCTTGGCCGGGACAGCCAATCAGCCCCAGCATTTT
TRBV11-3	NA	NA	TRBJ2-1	CASSGHPPGQSYNEQFF	TGTGCCAGCAGCGGACACCCCCCGGGACAATCCTACAATGAGCAGTTCTTC
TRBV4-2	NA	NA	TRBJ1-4	CASSLSPPSSNEKLFF	TGTGCCAGCAGCTTGTCCCCCCCGTCTTCTAATGAAAAACTGTTTTTT
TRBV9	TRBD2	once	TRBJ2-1	CASSVSGTAGDEQFF	TGTGCCAGCAGCGTGAGCGGGACTGCTGGCGATGAGCAGTTCTTC
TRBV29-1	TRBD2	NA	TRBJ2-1	CSVAGTNYNEQFF	TGCAGCGTTGCGGGGACTAACTACAATGAGCAGTTCTTC
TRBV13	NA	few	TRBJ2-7	CASSLVHEQYF	TGTGCCAGCAGCTTAGTCCACGAGCAGTACTTC
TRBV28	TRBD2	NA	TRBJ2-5	CASSLTSGRAGWQETQYF	TGTGCCAGCAGTTTAACTAGCGGGAGGGCCGGGTGGCAAGAGACCCAGTACTTC
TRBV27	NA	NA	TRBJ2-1	CASSSQGAYNEQFF	TGTGCCAGCAGTTCACAGGGCGCATACAATGAGCAGTTCTTC